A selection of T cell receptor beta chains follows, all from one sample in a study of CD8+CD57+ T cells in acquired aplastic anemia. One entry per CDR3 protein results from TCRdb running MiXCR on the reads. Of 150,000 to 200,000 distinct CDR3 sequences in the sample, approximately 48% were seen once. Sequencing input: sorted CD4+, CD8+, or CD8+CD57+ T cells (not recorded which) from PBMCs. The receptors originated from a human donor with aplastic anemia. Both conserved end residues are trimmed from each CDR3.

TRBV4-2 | ASSQGVRGRDEQY
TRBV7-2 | ASSWGDRNQPQH
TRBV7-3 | ASSPLEGSPLH
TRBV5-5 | ASSHGGNTEAF
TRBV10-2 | ASSEQGNWGSPLH
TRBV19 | ATSLGQGTGQPQH
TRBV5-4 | ASSSSGGADNEQF
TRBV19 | ASSISGGLETQY
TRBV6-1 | ASSRTGGISYEQY
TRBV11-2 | ASSPGGRYNEQF
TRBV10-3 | ASRFLGGRLRDTQY
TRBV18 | ASSLPGQDTGELF
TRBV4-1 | ASSPGEDGLPQH
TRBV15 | ATSRDDAGKTSYEQY
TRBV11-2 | ASSPSPNSNQPQH
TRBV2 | ASSLDPLWCF
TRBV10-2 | ASRTSGLEQY
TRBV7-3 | ASSHPNSPHH
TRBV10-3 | ATRSRPYNEQF
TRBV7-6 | ASSLVYRTYEQY
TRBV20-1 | SAQGLWEDEQF
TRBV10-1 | ASLGDSSGANVLT
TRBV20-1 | SATVAGLHNEQF
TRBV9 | ASSPGTSGGHEQF
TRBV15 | ATSSALSSYEQY
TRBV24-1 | ATSDRSLIAGGIETQY
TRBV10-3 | AIRFTGTGNTIY
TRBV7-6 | ASSLVAGPDTGELF
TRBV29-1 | SVRVGTASYNEQF
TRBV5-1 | ASSFQPMHDLTGGAKFYEQY
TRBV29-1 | SVRGGSSYEQY
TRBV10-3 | AISEREGSDTQY
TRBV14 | ASSQVRGTGELF
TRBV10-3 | ALRTGSSSGNTIY
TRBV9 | ASSSRDKFSYEQY
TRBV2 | ASSSGTFTDTQY
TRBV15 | ATSRGFDGGEQY
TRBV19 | ASRDGANYGYT
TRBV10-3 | AISGANYGYT
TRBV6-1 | ASSEVLEPLGNQPQH
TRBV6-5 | ASSGQGEGVYGYT
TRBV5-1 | ASSLWRGASDTQY
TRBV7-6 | ASSLETVGLAQETQY
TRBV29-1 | SVLLGTTEAF
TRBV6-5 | ASARGLGHEQY
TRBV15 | ATSRVDQGTGKTQY
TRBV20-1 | SASQYNEQF
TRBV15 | ATSREGSREAGYA